One and the same sample provided the 19 T cell receptor beta chains below, sequenced in a study of T cell responses to AZD1222 COVID-19 vaccine. The repertoire was sequenced with immunoSEQ multiplex PCR; TCRdb's copy has only in-frame clones and lacks some. The repertoire has 90,000 to 120,000 clones, 70% to 90% of them found once; the top ten carry under 2.5%. Sequencing was performed on peripheral blood, taken 28 days after the second AZD1222 dose. The receptors come from an adult who received the AZD1222 COVID-19 vaccine.

The V gene is TRBV7-9, the J gene TRBJ1-3; TRBD1 aligns across 8 bases. This CDR3 region has 16 residues. Germline V gene data show CDR1 as SEHNR and CDR2 as FQNEAQ (reference sequence). V shed 11 bases and J 0 bases; nucleotides not matched to a gene: 12. The DNA for the CDR3 is TGTGCCTTCCCCCCAACAGGGGGTTACTCTGGAAACACCATATATTTT. Its protein is CAFPPTGGYSGNTIYF.

The chain uses TRBV28 and TRBJ1-1, with D perhaps TRBD1 (6 bases). The V end lost 1 base, the J end lost 4 bases, and 10 bases lay between the germline ends. In germline, CDR1 is MDHEN, CDR2 SYDVKM. There are 14 residues in the CDR3. CDR3 in amino acids: CASSLSGDSTEAFF. In DNA, the CDR3 is TGTGCCAGCAGTTTATCAGGGGATAGCACTGAAGCTTTCTTT.

This chain uses TRBV30 with TRBJ1-3; D unresolved. Trimming took off 0 bases at V and 4 bases at J, with 16 bases between the two ends. There are 16 residues in the CDR3. CDR1 GTSNPN and CDR2 SVGIG come from the germline V gene (reference sequence). CDR3 amino acids: CAWSVLSRNSGNTIYF. CDR3 coding DNA: TGTGCCTGGAGTGTACTGTCCAGGAATTCCGGAAACACCATATATTTT.

This chain links TRBV5-1 with TRBJ2-5, with D possibly being TRBD1 or TRBD2 (6 bases each). Germline CDR1 reads SGHRS; CDR2 reads YFSETQ. The V end was cut by 4 bases, the J end by 2 bases, with 24 bases between. This CDR3 spans 18 amino acids. The CDR3 coding sequence is TGCGCCAGCAGCACCGGATTAGCGGCCGGAGGGGGGCAAGAGACCCAGTACTTC. Its protein is CASSTGLAAGGGQETQYF.

CDR3 sequence (DNA): TGTGCCAGCAGTTCCGCGGGGGTAGGATATGGCTACACCTTC. It translates to CASSSAGVGYGYTF. V usage is TRBV6-5 and J usage is TRBJ1-2, with D possibly matching TRBD1 (5 bases). CDR3 length equals 14 residues. The germline V gene encodes CDR1 MNHEY and CDR2 SVGAGI. Trimming took off 4 bases at V and 5 bases at J, with 14 bases between the two ends.

This sequence joins TRBV9 and TRBJ2-7; 15 bases agree with TRBD2. The CDR3 length is 16 residues. Germline V gene data show CDR1 as SGDLS and CDR2 as YYNGEE. V lost 3 bases to trimming and J lost 3 bases; unmatched junction nucleotides: 4. The DNA of the CDR3 is TGTGCCAGCAGCGGGACTAGCGGGAGGGGAGTCTACGAGCAGTACTTC. Protein sequence: CASSGTSGRGVYEQYF.

The chain couples TRBV11-2 to TRBJ2-7; 11 bases align to TRBD1. Looked up from germline, CDR1 is SGHAT and CDR2 is FQNNGV. The CDR3 covers 16 residues. The junction had 8 bases not matched to a gene; V was cut back by 5 bases and J by 2 bases. CDR3 protein: CASSPGGTGGTYEQYF. The CDR3 nucleotides are TGTGCCAGCAGCCCGGGAGGGACAGGGGGTACCTACGAGCAGTACTTC.

Only one count was recorded for this clone. Germline is not matched at one junction end, which may reflect a read error. The chain recombines TRBV5-4 with TRBJ1-2, with 7 positions matching TRBD1. The CDR3 is 13 residues long. CDR1 is SGHNT, CDR2 YYREEE, per germline (reference sequence). The CDR3 nucleotides are TGTGCCAGCAGCTTGGATTGGGACAGCAATTTCGTCTTC. This codes for CASSLDWDSNFVF.

The rearrangement links TRBV28 to TRBJ1-5, with no clear D. The CDR3 totals 15 residues. Germline V gives CDR1 MDHEN, CDR2 SYDVKM. Trimming took 5 bases from V and 0 from J, leaving 11 bases between them. CDR3 amino acids: CASSQAVVSNQPQHF. In DNA form, the CDR3 reads TGTGCCAGCAGTCAGGCCGTAGTTAGCAATCAGCCCCAGCATTTT.

V and J are TRBV28 and TRBJ2-5, with D possibly matching TRBD1 (5 bases). The V and J ends lost 7 bases and 3 bases respectively, with 18 bases between them. CDR3 length: 15 amino acids. Germline V gene lookup returns CDR1 MDHEN and CDR2 SYDVKM. This CDR3 reads CASTSRRASEETQYF. The CDR3 DNA follows: TGTGCCAGCACCTCACGCAGGGCAAGTGAAGAGACCCAGTACTTC.

This clone occurred once. V usage is TRBV28 and J usage is TRBJ1-1; D not certain. CDR1 MDHEN and CDR2 SYDVKM come from the germline V gene. CDR3 length equals 13 residues. The germline V and J ends were trimmed by 1 base and 1 base, with 4 bases remaining between them. CDR3 loop: CASSLLGNTEAFF. The CDR3, as DNA: TGTGCCAGCAGTTTATTAGGGAACACTGAAGCTTTCTTT. Based on the CDR3 plus reference TRBV28 and TRBJ1-1, the full variable domain is DVKVTQSSRYLVKRTGEKVFLECVQDMDHENMFWYRQDPGLGLRLIYFSYDVKMKEKGDIPEGYSVSREKKERFSLILESASTNQTSMYLCASSLLGNTEAFFGQGTRLTVV.

CDR3 residues: CASSRPRQGQGTEAFF. DNA for the CDR3: TGTGCCAGTAGCCGCCCCCGCCAGGGGCAGGGCACTGAAGCTTTCTTT. The chain links TRBV19 to TRBJ1-1, with D possibly being TRBD1 (6 bases). Germline V lookup: CDR1 LNHDA, CDR2 SQIVND (reference sequence). This CDR3 has 16 amino acids. V shed 6 bases and J shed 4 bases, with 21 bases lying between them. The full variable domain, in which reference TRBV19 and TRBJ1-1 provide the parts outside the CDR3, is DGGITQSPKYLFRKEGQNVTLSCEQNLNHDAMYWYRQDPGQGLRLIYYSQIVNDFQKGDIAEGYSVSREKKESFPLTVTSAQKNPTAFYLCASSRPRQGQGTEAFFGQGTRLTVV.

This clone was observed a few times. The rearrangement uses TRBV4-1 and TRBJ2-3; either TRBD1 or TRBD2 may fit D (5 bases each). Germline V gene lookup returns CDR1 MGHRA and CDR2 YSYEKL. Between the trimmed V and J ends, which lost 2 bases and 2 bases, there was a span of 14 bases. The CDR3 totals 16 residues. CDR3 residues: CASSQRGAEVTDTQYF. DNA of the CDR3: TGCGCCAGCAGCCAAAGGGGAGCAGAGGTCACAGATACGCAGTATTTT.

The chain joins TRBV5-1 to TRBJ1-1; maybe TRBD1 (5 bases). V shed 1 base and J shed 2 bases, with 12 bases lying between them. The CDR3 contains 15 residues. Germline lookup yields CDR1 SGHRS and CDR2 YFSETQ. Here the CDR3 reads CASSLTGTSNTEAFF. The CDR3 DNA reads as TGCGCCAGCAGCTTGACCGGGACGTCCAACACTGAAGCTTTCTTT.

The chain joins TRBV5-1 to TRBJ1-1; 7 bases match TRBD1. J lost 2 bases, V lost 1 base, and 8 bases had no gene match. CDR3 length: 16 amino acids. Germline values: CDR1 SGHRS, CDR2 YFSETQ. CDR3 loop: CASSLTGTVTNTEAFF. Written as DNA, the CDR3 is TGCGCCAGCAGCTTGACCGGGACAGTCACTAACACTGAAGCTTTCTTT.

In regard to this clone: Other DNA sequences within the sample encode an identical CDR3. The chain couples TRBV18 to TRBJ2-7; no firm D call. The ends were cut back, 3 bases at V and 0 bases at J, with 3 bases in the middle. The CDR3 is 12 residues long. Germline V gene lookup returns CDR1 KGHSH and CDR2 LQKENI. The CDR3, as DNA: TGTGCCAGCTCACCGGGCTCCTACGAGCAGTACTTC. Translating it yields CASSPGSYEQYF.

V is TRBV10-3 and J is TRBJ2-3; 9 nucleotides align to TRBD1. The CDR3 is 15 amino acids. CDR1 is ENHRY, CDR2 SYGVKD, per germline. The junction had 7 bases not matched to a gene; V was cut back by 4 bases and J by 5 bases. In nucleotides, the CDR3 is TGTGCCATCAGTGGGGTGGGACAGGGCCGAGATACGCAGTATTTT. This codes for CAISGVGQGRDTQYF.

This clone came up once. The chain links TRBV28 to TRBJ1-2; TRBD1 might be the D (6 bases). Trimming left V 8 bases short and J 4 bases short, with 20 bases between. CDR1 MDHEN and CDR2 SYDVKM come from the germline V gene. The CDR3 covers 15 residues. The CDR3, as DNA: TGTGCCAGCCAACGTTCTCCGGGGGCTAGCTATGGCTACACCTTC. This gives the protein CASQRSPGASYGYTF.

V usage is TRBV5-1 and J usage is TRBJ2-7; 10 bases are a match to TRBD1. The CDR3 loop spans 16 amino acids. V lost 3 bases, J lost 3 bases, and 9 bases stayed unmatched. The germline V gene has CDR1 SGHRS and CDR2 YFSETQ. CDR3 protein: CASSSGQGFLVYEQYF. The CDR3, as DNA: TGCGCCAGCAGCTCGGGACAGGGGTTTCTAGTCTACGAGCAGTACTTC.